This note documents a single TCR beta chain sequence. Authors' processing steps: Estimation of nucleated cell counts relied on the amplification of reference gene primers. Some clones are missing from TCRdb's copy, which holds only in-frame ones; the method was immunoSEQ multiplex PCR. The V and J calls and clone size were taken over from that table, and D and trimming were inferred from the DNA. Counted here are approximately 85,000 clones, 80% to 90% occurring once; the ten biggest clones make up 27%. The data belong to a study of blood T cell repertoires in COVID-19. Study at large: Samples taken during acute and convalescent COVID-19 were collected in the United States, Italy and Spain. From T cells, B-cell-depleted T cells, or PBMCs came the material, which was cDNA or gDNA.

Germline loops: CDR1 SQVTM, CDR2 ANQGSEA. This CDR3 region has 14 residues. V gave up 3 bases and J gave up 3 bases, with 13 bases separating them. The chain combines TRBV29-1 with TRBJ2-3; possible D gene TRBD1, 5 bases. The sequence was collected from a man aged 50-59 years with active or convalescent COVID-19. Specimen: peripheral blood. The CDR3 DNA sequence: TGCAGCGTTGATGCAGGGCTCAATACAGATACGCAGTATTTT. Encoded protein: CSVDAGLNTDTQYF.